The rows below give T cell receptor beta chains drawn from one sample of a study of tumor-infiltrating lymphocytes in localized non-small cell lung cancer. Produced via immunoSEQ multiplex PCR; TCRdb's table is partial and in-frame only. The sample holds over 7,000 clones, approximately 80% seen once. Source material: uninvolved lung tissue not adjacent to the tumor. Every receptor here comes from a human donor with non-small cell lung cancer. Each CDR3 is given with its conserved first and last residue. A D gene is named only where the DNA matches it firmly. Size is omitted from some rows. Given values are once, few, many or a class for expanded clones.

d_gene,j_gene,v_gene,abundance,CDR3nt,CDR3aa
TRBD1,TRBJ2-5,TRBV30,once,TGTGCCTGGGTAACACAGGGGCTGGAGACCCAGTACTTC,CAWVTQGLETQYF
.,TRBJ1-1,TRBV2,large,TGTGCCAGCAGTGGGACCTTTGAAGCTTTCTTT,CASSGTFEAFF
.,TRBJ2-4,TRBV27,.,TGTGCCAGCAGCCCAAGGGGGGAGACCAAAAACATTCAGTACTTC,CASSPRGETKNIQYF
.,TRBJ2-6,TRBV14,few,TGTGCCAGCAGCCCCCCGGTCGGGGACTCTGGGGCCAACGTCCTGACTTTC,CASSPPVGDSGANVLTF
TRBD1,TRBJ1-2,TRBV6-1,.,TGTGCCAGCACCGGGACAGGGCTGAACTATGGCTACACCTTC,CASTGTGLNYGYTF
.,TRBJ2-3,TRBV7-2,.,TGTGCCAGCAGCCTCGACGGGACCCTAGATACGCAGTATTTT,CASSLDGTLDTQYF
TRBD1,TRBJ1-6,TRBV30,few,TGTGCCATCAGCGCAGGGGGATCCTATAATTCACCCCTCCACTTT,CAISAGGSYNSPLHF
.,TRBJ2-2,TRBV11-3,few,TGTGCCAGCAGCTTAAGAACAGGGTTCGCGAACACCGGGGAGCTGTTTTTT,CASSLRTGFANTGELFF
.,TRBJ1-2,TRBV5-1,once,TGCGCCAGCAGCCCCGGGTATGGCTACACCTTC,CASSPGYGYTF
TRBD1,TRBJ1-3,TRBV28,.,TGTGCCAGCAGACCTACCCAGGGGGCGAGAAACACCATATATTTT,CASRPTQGARNTIYF
.,TRBJ1-3,TRBV9,.,TGTGCCAGCAGCGGACAAATAGCTGGAAACACCATATATTTT,CASSGQIAGNTIYF
.,TRBJ2-2,TRBV28,large,TGTGCCAGCATTATGGGAGCGAGCACCGGGGAGCTGTTTTTT,CASIMGASTGELFF
.,TRBJ2-7,TRBV20-1,few,TGCAGTGCTGGCGGGGCAACTCTGTACTTC,CSAGGATLYF
TRBD1,TRBJ1-1,TRBV2,once,TGTGCCAGCAGTGACAGGGGGCGGAACACTGAAGCTTTCTTT,CASSDRGRNTEAFF
.,TRBJ2-2,TRBV15,.,TGTGCCACCAGTACCGCAGCAGGGCGGAACACCGGGGAGCTGTTTTTT,CATSTAAGRNTGELFF
TRBD2,TRBJ2-7,TRBV5-4,medium-sized,TGTGCCAGCAGCTTGGGCGGGGGGGCACACGAGCAGTACTTC,CASSLGGGAHEQYF
TRBD2,TRBJ2-1,TRBV7-2,.,TGTGCCAGCAGAATTACTAGCGGGAGGTTCAATGAGCAGTTCTTC,CASRITSGRFNEQFF
.,TRBJ1-5,TRBV6-1,.,TGTGCCAGCAGTGAAGAAGAAGGGAGCGCTCAGCCCCAGCATTTT,CASSEEEGSAQPQHF
.,TRBJ1-1,TRBV10-3,.,TGTGCCATCTCCCGACCAGACAACACTGAAGCTTTCTTT,CAISRPDNTEAFF
.,TRBJ1-2,TRBV2,few,TGTGCCAGCAGTGGGGGCGCCAACTATGGCTACACCTTC,CASSGGANYGYTF
.,TRBJ1-1,TRBV7-2,.,TGTGCCAGCAGCCAGTTAGCAGTAGGACGTTCGGGGCCTGAAGCTTTCTTT,CASSQLAVGRSGPEAFF
.,TRBJ2-7,TRBV27,.,TGTGCCAGCAGTTTAGCCGGGAGCTCCTACGAGCAGTACTTC,CASSLAGSSYEQYF